This TCR beta chain is from a study of T cells in Graves' hyperthyroidism and ophthalmopathy. The CDR3 is 13 amino acids. Trimming removed 6 bases from V and 4 bases from J; junction bases left unmatched: 5. CDR1 SGHTA and CDR2 FQGNSA come from the germline V gene. This clonotype was picked up many times. The investigators amplified TCR beta CDR3 regions from RNA transcripts. HTBI primers were used for first-round RT-PCR of the TCR CDR3. From the multiplex PCR reads, TCRdb called clonotypes with MiXCR, one entry per CDR3 protein. The sample lists around 450,000 distinct CDR3 sequences, less than 20% occurring once.

Sequencing was carried out using blood. This TCR was recovered from a woman under 30 with Graves' hyperthyroidism. The chain couples TRBV7-2 to TRBJ1-2, with 7 bases aligning to TRBD1. The CDR3 sequence is CASSSSGGYGYTF. The DNA for the CDR3 is TGTGCCAGCAGTTCGTCAGGGGGCTATGGCTACACCTTC.